This T cell receptor (beta chain) was profiled in a study of neurological immune-mediated disorders. A 10-nucleotide random UMI tagged transcripts in template-switch 5'RACE cDNA synthesis. TCRdb reprocessed the 5' RACE reads via MiXCR and lists one record per CDR3 protein. The sample consists of about 22,000 distinct CDR3 sequences, around 6.2% of them appearing once. Study results and caveats: CDR3 amino acid sequences found in expanded clones were never shared across subjects, suggesting private repertoires in all groups.

The sorted libraries took roughly 1 million CD4+ or CD8+ T cells. This clonotype has at least ten counts. Its matching antigen is unknown. V lost 3 bases and J lost 5; bases outside the gene matches: 6. The length of the CDR3 is 14 residues. Germline V gives CDR1 SGHRS, CDR2 YFSETQ. J is TRBJ2-7 and V is TRBV5-1, with 9 bases lining up with TRBD1. This sequence was found in a man between 18 and 29 years old in good health. Sequenced material: CD8+ T cells from blood. The CDR3: CASSWTGEVDEQYF. CDR3 DNA: TGCGCCAGCAGCTGGACAGGGGAAGTAGACGAGCAGTACTTC. Full variable domain (rest looked up from reference TRBV5-1 and TRBJ2-7): KAGVTQTPRYLIKTRGQQVTLSCSPISGHRSVSWYQQTPGQGLQFLFEYFSETQRNKGNFPGRFSGRQFSNSRSEMNVSTLELGDSALYLCASSWTGEVDEQYFGPGTRLTVT.